Described below is a single T cell receptor (beta chain) sequence and its context. Its antigen remains unidentified. Nothing much larger sits one base from this clone, and base qualities are not available. The data are from a study of control samples from healthy donors and cancer patients (dated by TCRdb to the early 2020s). From the germline V gene, CDR1 is MDHEN and CDR2 is SYDVKM. Its CDR3 holds 14 amino acids, cysteine through phenylalanine. Only the CDR3 DNA is retained, 42 bases long and in frame from the first base. Ends trimmed: V by 6 bases, J by 5 bases; bases unmatched to a gene: 5. Libraries came from the immunoSEQ multiplex PCR assay. What TCRdb holds here is the immuneACCESS table cut down to in-frame rearrangements. Part of the clones is not present; checked against another copy, under half of the missing clones reflect an unresolved V gene, and the others are unexplained. This sample has tens of thousands of clones in its table, and roughly 90% of those were observed once. In total, the top ten clones hold roughly 1.6% of the sample.

The V gene is TRBV28 and the J gene is TRBJ1-1; TRBD1 lines up with 11 middle nucleotides. The sample was PBMCs. The clonotype comes from a man aged 35 to 55 with colorectal cancer. The CDR3 protein is CASRTGQGATEAFF. The nucleotide sequence reads TGTGCCAGCAGGACAGGACAGGGGGCTACTGAAGCTTTCTTT.